These 25 T cell receptor beta chains were sequenced from one sample in a study of blood T cells in healthy people across ages. Combining a sample-barcoded 5' primer with a J-beta primer mix, a second PCR ran for roughly 7 to 11 cycles. TCRdb processed the 5' RACE reads anew with MiXCR; each CDR3 protein has one entry. The repertoire includes fewer than 800,000 distinct CDR3 sequences, more than 40% of them detected once, and under 35% sits in the top ten. The sequenced material came from blood. Every receptor here comes from a woman aged 55-69 years in good health.

The gene calls are TRBV4-3 and TRBJ2-2; possibly TRBD1 for D (6 bases). The V gene lost 4 bases and the J gene lost 6 bases, with 15 bases spanning the gap. CDR1 is LGHNA and CDR2 is YSLEER in the germline V gene. This CDR3 region has 15 residues. DNA of the CDR3: TGCGCCAGCAGCCGACAGGCGTCTTCCTCCGGGGAGCTGTTTTTT. It encodes CASSRQASSSGELFF.

This sequence joins TRBV7-2 and TRBJ2-4; no definite D call. The CDR3 length is 13 residues. From germline, CDR1 is SGHTA and CDR2 FQGNSA. The ends were cut back, 6 bases at V and 1 base at J, with 7 bases in the middle. The CDR3 region is CTSRDPAKNIQYF. For the CDR3, the DNA is TGTACCAGCAGGGACCCCGCCAAAAACATTCAGTACTTC.

The sample holds many counts of this clonotype. The chain couples TRBV29-1 to TRBJ1-2, with 7 nucleotides matching TRBD1. Germline CDR1 SQVTM, CDR2 ANQGSEA. This CDR3 is built from 13 residues. V lost 7 bases and J lost 8; bases outside the gene matches: 13. The CDR3 here is CSARQGIFKGYTF. In DNA, the CDR3 is TGCAGCGCTCGACAGGGAATCTTTAAGGGCTACACCTTC.

The J gene is TRBJ2-2, the V gene TRBV9; D call uncertain. The CDR3 consists of 14 residues. Trimming shortened V by 1 base and J by 0 bases, and 4 bases separated the two germline ends. Per germline, CDR1 SGDLS and CDR2 YYNGEE. CDR3 coding DNA: TGTGCCAGCAGCGTAAATCCGAACACCGGGGAGCTGTTTTTT. It codes for CASSVNPNTGELFF.

V is TRBV27 and J is TRBJ1-2; D remains unclear. The germline V gene encodes CDR1 MNHEY and CDR2 SMNVEV (reference sequence). V lost 3 bases, J lost 13 bases, and 18 bases lay in between. This CDR3 is 13 amino acids long. The CDR3 loop is CASSLYELTKSTF. CDR3 in DNA: TGTGCCAGCAGTTTGTATGAATTGACAAAAAGCACCTTC.

This clonotype was detected many times. This chain joins TRBV12-3 or TRBV12-4 and TRBJ2-3; D gene unclear. V was trimmed by 5 bases and J by 4 bases, leaving 7 bases between them. The CDR3 runs 12 residues. CDR3 in amino acids: CASSRPPDTQYF. As DNA, the CDR3 is TGTGCCAGCAGTAGACCCCCAGATACGCAGTATTTT.

The chain recombines TRBV2 with TRBJ2-7; 9 bases map to TRBD1. This CDR3 has 14 residues. V was pared by 3 bases and J by 5 bases, with 5 bases of the junction left unmatched. Germline V lookup: CDR1 SNHLY, CDR2 FYNNEI. In DNA form, the CDR3 reads TGTGCCAGCAGTGAGTGGGGGGACAGGGACGAGCAGTACTTC. It is translated as CASSEWGDRDEQYF.

V and J are TRBV6-1 and TRBJ1-1; D uncertain. The CDR3 runs 11 residues. V lost 4 bases and J 6 bases, leaving 6 bases between the germline ends. Germline CDR1 is MNHNS and CDR2 is SASEGT. The CDR3 loop reads CASSVRAEAFF. The CDR3, as DNA: TGTGCCAGCAGTGTGAGAGCTGAAGCTTTCTTT.

The chain combines TRBV6-4 with TRBJ2-2, with D possibly being TRBD2 (6 bases). The CDR3 has 14 amino acids. The V gene's germline CDR1 is MRHNA and CDR2 SNTAGT. Trimming took 6 bases from V and 4 from J, leaving 12 bases between them. CDR3 region: CASSPTSSTGELFF. CDR3 sequence (DNA): TGTGCCAGCAGCCCAACTAGCTCCACCGGGGAGCTGTTTTTT.

This clonotype was counted at least ten times. The chain is built from TRBV2 and TRBJ1-6; 10 nucleotides line up with TRBD1. CDR1 and CDR2 from the germline V gene are SNHLY and FYNNEI. The CDR3 contains 16 residues. V shed 1 base, J shed 5 bases, and the junction held 2 bases outside the gene matches. The CDR3 region has the DNA TGTGCCAGCAGTGAAGGAGGGACAGGGGATAATTCACCCCTCCACTTT. Amino acid sequence: CASSEGGTGDNSPLHF.

This rearrangement joins TRBV4-3 to TRBJ2-5; 10 bases are a match to TRBD1. Germline V CDR1 and CDR2: LGHNA, YSLEER. The V segment lost 5 bases and the J segment 4 bases; nucleotides outside the gene matches: 7. The CDR3 totals 15 residues. The CDR3 sequence: CASSAGQGLGETQYF. The CDR3 DNA sequence: TGCGCCAGCAGCGCGGGACAGGGGCTGGGAGAGACCCAGTACTTC.

J is TRBJ2-3 and V is TRBV11-2; D not certain. CDR3 length: 13 amino acids. V lost 6 bases and J 5 bases, leaving 12 bases between the germline ends. The V gene's germline CDR1 is SGHAT and CDR2 FQNNGV. The CDR3 DNA follows: TGTGCCAGCAGACAAAGGAGAGGAGATACGCAGTATTTT. Translated: CASRQRRGDTQYF.

V and J are TRBV29-1 and TRBJ1-2; the D gene is possibly TRBD1 (6 bases). Trimming removed 7 bases from V and 8 bases from J, with 14 bases in between. The CDR3 totals 11 residues. From germline, CDR1 is SQVTM and CDR2 ANQGSEA. CDR3 bases: TGCAGCGCCAGACAGGTAGCCGGCTACACCTTC. This sequence encodes CSARQVAGYTF.

Comment on this clonotype: The junction shows a germline mismatch at one end, possibly a read error. The genes are TRBV20-1 and TRBJ2-5; a possible D gene is TRBD1 (6 bases). CDR3 size: 14 residues. Looked up from germline, CDR1 is DFQATT and CDR2 is SNEGSKA (reference sequence). Here the CDR3 reads CSAAPGHPQGTQYF. Here the CDR3 DNA reads TGCAGTGCGGCGCCGGGACACCCACAAGGGACCCAGTACTTC.

The genes are TRBV9 and TRBJ2-1; the match to TRBD1 covers 9 bases. The germline gives CDR1 SGDLS, CDR2 YYNGEE. V gave up 3 bases and J gave up 2 bases; unmatched junction bases: 3. The CDR3 totals 15 residues. For the CDR3, the DNA is TGTGCCAGCAGCGCACAGGGGGCCCCCTACAATGAGCAGTTCTTC. Translating gives CASSAQGAPYNEQFF.

This clonotype was found once. The chain links TRBV20-1 to TRBJ2-1, with a tentative D call TRBD1 (6 bases). From germline, CDR1 is DFQATT and CDR2 SNEGSKA (reference sequence). Deletions cut 0 bases from V and 13 bases from J, with 28 bases between. The CDR3 runs 17 residues. DNA for the CDR3: TGCAGTGCTAGAGATCGATTAGCCGGGCCCCCAGGGGAGACCCAGTTCTTC. It translates to CSARDRLAGPPGETQFF.

This clonotype was seen once. The chain recombines TRBV9 with TRBJ2-1, with 7 bases lining up with TRBD2. The CDR3 runs to 18 residues. CDR1 is SGDLS and CDR2 is YYNGEE in the germline V gene. V shed 4 bases, J shed 1 base, and the junction held 14 bases outside the gene matches. CDR3: CASSPLPQSGKSYNEQFF. CDR3 in DNA: TGTGCCAGCAGCCCCCTCCCCCAAAGCGGGAAGTCCTACAATGAGCAGTTCTTC.

This rearrangement joins TRBV7-9 to TRBJ2-7, with 7 bases matching TRBD1. This CDR3 is built from 14 residues. Germline V gene lookup returns CDR1 SEHNR and CDR2 FQNEAQ (reference sequence). V shed 8 bases, J shed 0 bases, and the junction held 7 bases outside the gene matches. CDR3 sequence: CASGSRQGSYEQYF. As DNA, the CDR3 is TGTGCCAGCGGCTCTAGACAGGGCTCCTACGAGCAGTACTTC.

This chain connects TRBV12-3 or TRBV12-4 to TRBJ2-1; weak D call: TRBD1 (6 bases). The V gene lost 4 bases and the J gene lost 6 bases, with 16 bases spanning the gap. The CDR3 contains 15 residues. CDR3 DNA sequence: TGTGCCAGCAGTTGGAGGACAGTTGGAAGCAATGAGCAGTTCTTC. It is translated as CASSWRTVGSNEQFF.

A few counts support this clonotype. The chain carries TRBV7-2 and TRBJ2-7, with 7 bases that match TRBD2. The CDR3 has 17 residues. V shed 3 bases and J 7 bases; nucleotides not matched to a gene: 18. Germline V gives CDR1 SGHTA, CDR2 FQGNSA. The CDR3 is CASSFPGRPPTYNEQYF. The CDR3 region has the DNA TGTGCCAGCAGCTTTCCCGGGAGGCCACCTACCTACAATGAGCAGTACTTC.

V and J are TRBV7-2 and TRBJ1-5; possibly TRBD1 for D (6 bases). V gave up 5 bases and J gave up 6 bases, with 14 bases separating them. The CDR3 has 14 amino acids. Germline CDR1 and CDR2: SGHTA and FQGNSA. The CDR3 region has the DNA TGTGCCAGCAGCATCAGGGGATCGGGTCAGCCCCAGCATTTT. Amino acid sequence: CASSIRGSGQPQHF.

In its sample, this clonotype was seen a few times. This sequence joins TRBV4-1 and TRBJ2-3, with D possibly TRBD1 on 5 matching bases. CDR3 length: 14 residues. Germline loops: CDR1 MGHRA, CDR2 YSYEKL. Trimming took off 6 bases at V and 1 base at J, with 11 bases between the two ends. CDR3 nucleotide sequence: TGCGCCAGCAGTAAACCAGGGCGCACAGATACGCAGTATTTT. Protein product: CASSKPGRTDTQYF.

With respect to this clonotype: The junction does not match germline at one end; this may be a read error. This chain joins TRBV7-2 and TRBJ2-7; 8 bases are a match to TRBD1. CDR3 length: 14 residues. Germline V gives CDR1 SGHTA, CDR2 FQGNSA. The CDR3 nucleotides read TGTGCCAGCAGCCAGGACAGGGTTGTGGAGACCCAGTGCTTC. This translates into CASSQDRVVETQCF.

V is TRBV16 and J is TRBJ2-1; D perhaps matches TRBD2 (6 bases). Per germline, CDR1 KGHSY and CDR2 FQNENV. There are 13 residues in the CDR3. Trimming took off 7 bases at V and 7 bases at J, with 14 bases between the two ends. In DNA, the CDR3 is TGTGCCAGCACCCCCCGGGGGAGAAATGAGCAGTTCTTC. Its translation is CASTPRGRNEQFF.

There are a few counts of this clonotype. This chain connects TRBV5-1 to TRBJ2-3, with 10 bases that match TRBD2. J gave up 5 bases and V 0 bases, and 6 bases lay outside the gene matches. This CDR3 region has 16 residues. Germline CDR1 reads SGHRS; CDR2 reads YFSETQ. CDR3 DNA: TGCGCCAGCAGCTTGGGGCTAGCGGGAGCTATAGATACGCAGTATTTT. It is translated as CASSLGLAGAIDTQYF.